Listed below are T cell receptor beta chains from one sample, sequenced in a study of blood T cell repertoires in COVID-19. The method was immunoSEQ multiplex PCR; TCRdb's version includes in-frame clones alone and lacks a portion of them. The table has about 220,000 clones, around four fifths seen once. Sequencing was carried out using peripheral blood. Source of these receptors: a woman aged 55-69 years who had recovered from COVID-19. CDR3s leave out the opening cysteine and the closing phenylalanine or tryptophan. The D gene is left open where the match is weak.

V gene,D gene,J gene,CDR3 protein
TRBV12-5,.,TRBJ2-1,ASGPPSNSYNEQF
TRBV30,TRBD1,TRBJ1-2,AWSAGTGGYINYGYT
TRBV9,.,TRBJ2-5,ASSAEGSGAQY
TRBV18,TRBD2,TRBJ2-2,ASSPRGLAGALAGELF
TRBV5-4,TRBD1,TRBJ2-7,ASSSDRGSGYEQY
TRBV10-3,.,TRBJ2-1,AISDPTRFYSEQF
TRBV18,.,TRBJ2-1,ASSPPRLLPYNEQF
TRBV3-1/TRBV3-2,TRBD1,TRBJ1-4,ASSQGTGINEKLF
TRBV29-1,.,TRBJ1-3,SVGDSGNTIY
TRBV18,TRBD1,TRBJ1-6,ASSPLTRTGGSPLH
TRBV18,.,TRBJ2-7,ASSPIRDTYEQY
TRBV18,.,TRBJ2-5,ASSPPQTQETQY
TRBV5-6,.,TRBJ2-1,ASSIGPLDSEQF
TRBV5-5,TRBD1,TRBJ2-5,ASRRGQGAETQY
TRBV18,.,TRBJ1-1,ASSPGPEAF
TRBV27,.,TRBJ1-2,ASGSTDRFNYGYT
TRBV5-6,.,TRBJ1-1,ASRGEGGMNTEAF
TRBV2,.,TRBJ1-2,ASSDRVKGYGYT
TRBV7-9,TRBD2,TRBJ2-5,ASSRKAGAQETQY
TRBV10-3,.,TRBJ1-3,AISSSQEAGNTIY